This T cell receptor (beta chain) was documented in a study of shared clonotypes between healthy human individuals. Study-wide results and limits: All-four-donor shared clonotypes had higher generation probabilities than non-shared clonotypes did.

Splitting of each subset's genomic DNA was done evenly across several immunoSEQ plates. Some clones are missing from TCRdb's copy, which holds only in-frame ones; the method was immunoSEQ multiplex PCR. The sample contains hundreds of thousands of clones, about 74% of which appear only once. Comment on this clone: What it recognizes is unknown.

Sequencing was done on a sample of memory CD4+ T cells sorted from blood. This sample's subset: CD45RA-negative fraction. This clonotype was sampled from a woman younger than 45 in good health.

CDR3 amino acids: CASRKQLNTGELFF. The DNA of the CDR3 is TGCGCCAGCAGAAAACAGCTGAACACCGGGGAGCTGTTTTTT. This sequence joins TRBV4-1 and TRBJ2-2; D gene unclear. This CDR3 has 14 amino acids. Germline V gene data show CDR1 as MGHRA and CDR2 as YSYEKL. Trimming left V 6 bases short and J 1 base short, with 9 bases between.